One sample yielded the 14 T cell receptor beta chains listed below, sequenced in a study of cytomegalovirus exposure and HLA in healthy donors. Measured with immunoSEQ multiplex PCR; TCRdb has only the in-frame clones, and not every one. This table has around 220,000 clones, around 80% appearing once. Material: PBMCs. The receptors stem from a woman aged 25 to 45 in good health and CMV-seropositive.

The CDR3 spells CASSYRQNTEAFF. The CDR3 DNA sequence: TGCGCCAGCAGCTATCGACAGAACACTGAAGCTTTCTTT. The chain recombines TRBV5-1 with TRBJ1-1; D call uncertain. The V gene lost 3 bases and the J gene lost 1 base, with 7 bases spanning the gap. The CDR3 covers 13 residues. The germline V gene has CDR1 SGHRS and CDR2 YFSETQ.

DNA of the CDR3: TGCGCCAGCAGCCAGCTACAGGGTGCTGGCTATGGCTACACCTTC. Protein product: CASSQLQGAGYGYTF. This sequence joins TRBV4-1 and TRBJ1-2; a possible D gene is TRBD1 (6 bases). V was shortened by 3 bases and J by 4 bases, with 15 bases between the two germline ends. The CDR3 extends over 15 amino acids. The germline V gene has CDR1 MGHRA and CDR2 YSYEKL.

This clone was detected only once. The chain combines TRBV28 with TRBJ2-6; D call uncertain. The V gene's germline CDR1 is MDHEN and CDR2 SYDVKM. The CDR3 has 12 amino acids. V was clipped by 8 bases and J by 0 bases, with 2 bases between them. CDR3 residues: CASHSGANVLTF. Here the CDR3 DNA reads TGTGCCAGCCACTCTGGGGCCAACGTCCTGACTTTC. Complete variable domain (other parts from reference TRBV28 and TRBJ2-6): DVKVTQSSRYLVKRTGEKVFLECVQDMDHENMFWYRQDPGLGLRLIYFSYDVKMKEKGDIPEGYSVSREKKERFSLILESASTNQTSMYLCASHSGANVLTFGAGSRLTVL.

The chain uses TRBV19 and TRBJ2-7, with 9 bases matching TRBD1. Germline V CDR1 and CDR2: LNHDA, SQIVND (reference sequence). J was trimmed by 3 bases and V by 1 base; bases with no gene match: 1. The CDR3 runs to 14 residues. In nucleotides, the CDR3 is TGTGCCAGTAGTATAGGGACAGGGGACTACGAGCAGTACTTC. It codes for CASSIGTGDYEQYF.

The chain links TRBV9 to TRBJ2-3, with D possibly matching TRBD1 (6 bases). The V end lost 4 bases, the J end lost 0 bases, and 9 bases lay between the germline ends. Per the germline V gene, CDR1 is SGDLS and CDR2 is YYNGEE. This CDR3 comprises 14 residues. The CDR3 region is CASSRDTSTDTQYF. CDR3 sequence (DNA): TGTGCCAGCAGCCGGGACACTAGCACAGATACGCAGTATTTT.

The chain recombines TRBV30 with TRBJ2-7; D unresolved. Germline CDR1 is GTSNPN and CDR2 is SVGIG (reference sequence). V was clipped by 0 bases and J by 3 bases, with 15 bases between them. The CDR3 contains 15 residues. The chain's CDR3 is CAWSVESGLRYEQYF. The CDR3 nucleotides are TGTGCCTGGAGTGTCGAAAGTGGGCTACGCTACGAGCAGTACTTC.

As DNA, the CDR3 is TGTGCCAGGGGGGAACAGAGCTCCTACAATGAGCAGTTCTTC. This encodes CARGEQSSYNEQFF. The V gene is TRBV2, the J gene TRBJ2-1; D tentatively reads TRBD1 or TRBD2 (5 bases each). This CDR3 spans 14 amino acids. Trimming shortened V by 9 bases and J by 0 bases, and 12 bases separated the two germline ends. The V gene's germline CDR1 is SNHLY and CDR2 FYNNEI.

This clone was picked up one time. This CDR3 is CASSLSLVQETQYF. The CDR3 DNA sequence: TGTGCCAGCAGCTTGAGTCTAGTTCAAGAGACCCAGTACTTC. This sequence joins TRBV5-4 and TRBJ2-5, with unresolved D. This CDR3 contains 14 residues. The V gene lost 1 base and the J gene lost 2 bases, with 9 bases spanning the gap. From germline, CDR1 is SGHNT and CDR2 YYREEE (reference sequence).

The V call is TRBV10-3, the J call TRBJ1-1, with D possibly matching TRBD1 (5 bases). This CDR3 has 12 residues. Germline V gene data show CDR1 as ENHRY and CDR2 as SYGVKD. The V end was cut by 10 bases, the J end by 4 bases, with 13 bases between. The CDR3 loop is CATREWSTEAFF. The DNA for the CDR3 is TGTGCCACCAGGGAATGGAGCACTGAAGCTTTCTTT.

The rearrangement links TRBV10-1 to TRBJ1-1, with D unclear. The germline V gene has CDR1 WNHNN and CDR2 SYGVQD (reference sequence). The CDR3 sequence is 15 residues long. Trimming took off 4 bases at V and 1 base at J, with 13 bases between the two ends. CDR3 nucleotides: TGCGCCAGCAGTGCCGAGACTGGACGGAACACTGAAGCTTTCTTT. Protein product: CASSAETGRNTEAFF.

This clone occurred once. This chain uses TRBV13 with TRBJ2-4, with 13 nucleotides matching TRBD2. Per germline, CDR1 PRHDT and CDR2 FYEKMQ (reference sequence). The length of the CDR3 is 18 residues. J gave up 1 base and V 5 bases, and 8 bases lay outside the gene matches. The CDR3 coding sequence is TGTGCCAGCAGCACGGGACTAGCGGGACTCGGGGCCAAAAACATTCAGTACTTC. Translated, it gives CASSTGLAGLGAKNIQYF.

The chain couples TRBV5-1 to TRBJ1-1, with TRBD1 as a possible D gene (5 bases). From germline, CDR1 is SGHRS and CDR2 YFSETQ. The CDR3 runs 13 residues. V dropped 3 bases and J dropped 3 bases, with 9 bases sitting between them. For the CDR3, the DNA is TGCGCCAGCAGCTCCGGGGGGGACACTGAAGCTTTCTTT. It translates to CASSSGGDTEAFF.

This rearrangement joins TRBV27 to TRBJ1-4; D might be TRBD1 (5 bases). V was clipped by 4 bases and J by 11 bases, with 17 bases between them. The CDR3 totals 14 residues. Germline loops: CDR1 MNHEY, CDR2 SMNVEV (reference sequence). CDR3 nucleotides: TGTGCCAGCAGTTCCGGGGGAGTGCCCGGGAAACTGTTTTTT. Translation: CASSSGGVPGKLFF.

The rearrangement links TRBV29-1 to TRBJ1-2, with D uncertain. This CDR3 has 11 residues. Germline CDR1 and CDR2: SQVTM and ANQGSEA. Trimming removed 1 base from V and 7 bases from J, with 7 bases in between. CDR3 amino acids: CSVEARGGYTF. CDR3 nucleotide sequence: TGCAGCGTTGAAGCTCGCGGTGGCTACACCTTC.